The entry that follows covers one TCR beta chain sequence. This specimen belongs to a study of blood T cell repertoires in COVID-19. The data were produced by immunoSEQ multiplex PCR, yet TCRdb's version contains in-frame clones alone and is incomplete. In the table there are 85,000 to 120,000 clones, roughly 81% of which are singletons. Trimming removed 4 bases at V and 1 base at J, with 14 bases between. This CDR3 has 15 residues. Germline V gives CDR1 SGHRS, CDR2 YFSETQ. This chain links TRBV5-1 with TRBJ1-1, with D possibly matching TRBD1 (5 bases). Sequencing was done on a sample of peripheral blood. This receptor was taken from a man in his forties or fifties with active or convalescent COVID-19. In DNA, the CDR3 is TGCGCCAGCAGCGTGACCTTCGGGGGGAACACTGAAGCTTTCTTT. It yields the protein CASSVTFGGNTEAFF.